The text below deals with one T cell receptor (beta chain). The record originates from a study of CD8 T cells in Susac syndrome. RNA in amounts of about 0.5 to 1 ug was reverse transcribed with random hexamers. The amplification used immunoSEQ multiplex PCR on TCR beta CDR3; it spanned 54 Vbeta and 13 Jbeta. TCRdb reprocessed the immunoSEQ multiplex PCR reads via MiXCR and lists one record per CDR3 protein. The table records fewer than 100,000 distinct CDR3 sequences, over 75% of them present only once. Sequenced sample: CD8+ T cells from PBMCs. This TCR was recovered from a human donor with multiple sclerosis.

Written as DNA, the CDR3 is TGTGCCAGCAGCTACTACCCTGCGGGAGGGTTTACAGATACGCAGTATTTT. Its translation is CASSYYPAGGFTDTQYF. The chain combines TRBV13 with TRBJ2-3, with 9 bases fitting TRBD2. Trimming took 4 bases from V and 3 from J; bases not matched to a gene: 11. Germline V lookup: CDR1 PRHDT, CDR2 FYEKMQ (reference sequence). The CDR3 has 17 amino acids. The variable domain in full, with the rest retrieved from reference TRBV13 and TRBJ2-3, is AAGVIQSPRHLIKEKRETATLKCYPIPRHDTVYWYQQGPGQDPQFLISFYEKMQSDKGSIPDRFSAQQFSDYHSELNMSSLELGDSALYFCASSYYPAGGFTDTQYFGPGTRLTVL.